This TCR beta chain derives from a study of beta chain features in type 1 diabetes. Study conclusions and caveats: When VDJ junctions were examined, type 1 diabetes patients showed fewer insertions and more deletions. HLA influence on TCRB rearrangement stayed unresolved here. The naive, central memory and Treg TCRB repertoires looked more alike in patients than they did in healthy donors. TCRB CDR3 length was moderately but significantly reduced in all four CD4+ subsets of Type 1 diabetes patients.

TCRB transcripts that were expressed got sequenced, as all of the isolated RNA had been reverse transcribed. TCRdb keeps only in-frame clones here, not all; method: immunoSEQ multiplex PCR. The top ten hold approximately 0.46% of the sample, which has about 150,000 clones, 10% to 13% seen once. The CDR3 is 15 amino acids. V gave up 5 bases and J gave up 2 bases, with 16 bases separating them. In germline, CDR1 is SGHAT, CDR2 FQNNGV. CD4+ naive, central memory, regulatory and stem cell-like memory cells were sorted via CD45RO/CCR7/CD25/CD127/CD95/CD27. In its sample, this clone was seen a few times. Antigen specificity is unknown.

Sequenced material: central memory CD4+ T cells from blood. The sequence was obtained from a man in his thirties or forties with type 1 diabetes. V is TRBV11-2 and J is TRBJ2-7; D gene ambiguous. CDR3 amino acids: CASSPLRGRAYEQYF. The CDR3 nucleotides are TGTGCCAGCAGCCCCCTACGAGGCAGAGCCTACGAGCAGTACTTC.